The present T cell receptor (beta chain) was sequenced within a study of early T cells in non-severe SARS-CoV-2 infection. Study summary: Sequencing used unsorted whole-blood bulk RNA, so chains lack pairing. General study points: Matching with VDJdb favored anti-spike CD8 responses (missing private and CD4 specificities).

V was shortened by 1 base and J by 5 bases, with 5 bases between the two germline ends. Germline CDR1 SEHNR, CDR2 FQNEAQ (reference sequence). The CDR3 length is 12 residues. Each single cDNA molecule received a unique molecular identifier. TCRdb re-derived calls from the 5' RACE reads in MiXCR, one entry per CDR3 protein. The repertoire has some 90,000 distinct CDR3 sequences, more than 12% of them found once; the top ten carry 5.5% to 7%. At least ten counts were recorded for this clonotype. Its antigen remains unidentified. The clonotype was recovered from an adult who was a healthcare worker with PCR-confirmed SARS-CoV-2 infection or an uninfected control (not recorded which). The source material was whole blood. The chain recombines TRBV7-9 with TRBJ2-5; D remains ambiguous. The DNA for the CDR3 is TGTGCCAGCAGCTTAGAGGCCGAGACCCAGTACTTC. Protein sequence: CASSLEAETQYF.